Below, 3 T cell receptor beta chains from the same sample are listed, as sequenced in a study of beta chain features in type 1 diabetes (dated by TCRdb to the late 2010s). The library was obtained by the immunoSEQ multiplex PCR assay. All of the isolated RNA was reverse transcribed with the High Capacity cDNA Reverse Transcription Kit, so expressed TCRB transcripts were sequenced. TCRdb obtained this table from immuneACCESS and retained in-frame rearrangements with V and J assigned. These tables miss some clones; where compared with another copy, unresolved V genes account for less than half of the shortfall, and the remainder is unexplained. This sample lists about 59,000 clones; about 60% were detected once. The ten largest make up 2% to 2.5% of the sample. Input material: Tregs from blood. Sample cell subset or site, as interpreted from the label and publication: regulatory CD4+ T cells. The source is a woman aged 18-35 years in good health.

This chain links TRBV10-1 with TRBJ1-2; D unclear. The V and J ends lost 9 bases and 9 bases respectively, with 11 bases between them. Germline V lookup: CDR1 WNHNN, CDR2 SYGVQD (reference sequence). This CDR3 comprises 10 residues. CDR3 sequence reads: CAREAASYTF. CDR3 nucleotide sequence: TGCGCCAGGGAGGCTGCTAGCTACACCTTC.

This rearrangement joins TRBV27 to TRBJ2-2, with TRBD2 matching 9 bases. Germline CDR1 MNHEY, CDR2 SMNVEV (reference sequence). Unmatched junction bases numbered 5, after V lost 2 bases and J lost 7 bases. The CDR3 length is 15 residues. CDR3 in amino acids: CASSLRLAGNGELFF. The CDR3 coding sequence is TGTGCCAGCAGTTTAAGGCTAGCGGGGAACGGGGAGCTGTTTTTT.

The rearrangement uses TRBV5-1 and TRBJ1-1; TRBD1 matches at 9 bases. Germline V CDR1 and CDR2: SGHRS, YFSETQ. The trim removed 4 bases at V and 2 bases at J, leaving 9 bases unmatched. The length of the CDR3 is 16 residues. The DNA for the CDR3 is TGCGCCAGCAGCCCTAGACAGGGGGTAAAAAACACTGAAGCTTTCTTT. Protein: CASSPRQGVKNTEAFF.